A single sample is the source of the 7 T cell receptor beta chains below, sequenced in a study of human T cells and chemical hapten exposure. TCRdb redid the calling of the RACE reads with MiXCR, one entry per CDR3 protein. Of more than 150,000 distinct CDR3 sequences in the sample, nearly 30% are singletons; the top ten hold roughly 3%. The time point was: pre-sensitization, week 0. Treatment: therapeutic diphenylcyclopropenone sensitization with weekly scalp DPC. The sample in question was whole blood, obtained in connection with sensitization to the hapten diphenylcyclopropenone (DPC). All receptors derive from a woman in her twenties or thirties with alopecia areata. Some clones in this sample may be carry-over from other donors' samples.

This clonotype was seen a handful of times. The V gene is TRBV2, the J gene TRBJ2-5; 9 nucleotides align to TRBD1. Trimming took 2 bases from V and 0 from J; bases not matched to a gene: 7. The CDR3 extends over 17 amino acids. Germline-derived CDR1 and CDR2 are SNHLY and FYNNEI. Written as DNA, the CDR3 is TGTGCCAGCAGTGAATTTCGGGACAGGGTTTACCAAGAGACCCAGTACTTC. Protein product: CASSEFRDRVYQETQYF.

This clonotype was observed a handful of times. V gene TRBV28 combines with J gene TRBJ1-2, with D maybe TRBD1 (5 bases). The V gene lost 1 base and the J gene lost 2 bases, with 8 bases spanning the gap. Germline V gene data show CDR1 as MDHEN and CDR2 as SYDVKM. There are 14 residues in the CDR3. The CDR3 coding sequence is TGTGCCAGCAGTTTATCCTGGACAAACTATGGCTACACCTTC. This encodes CASSLSWTNYGYTF.

The V and J genes are TRBV5-1 and TRBJ2-7, with TRBD1 matching 7 bases. J was trimmed by 5 bases and V by 0 bases; bases with no gene match: 2. The CDR3 consists of 13 residues. The germline V gene encodes CDR1 SGHRS and CDR2 YFSETQ. The CDR3 nucleotides read TGCGCCAGCAGCTTGGGTGACAGGGACGAGCAGTACTTC. It yields the protein CASSLGDRDEQYF.

The chain recombines TRBV7-2 with TRBJ2-3; D gene uncertain. Trimming removed 3 bases at V and 0 bases at J, with 7 bases between. There are 14 residues in the CDR3. Per germline, CDR1 SGHTA and CDR2 FQGNSA. The CDR3 region is CASSLRQSTDTQYF. The CDR3 DNA sequence: TGTGCCAGCAGCTTGCGGCAGAGCACAGATACGCAGTATTTT.

This clonotype was detected only a few times. This chain uses TRBV3-1 with TRBJ1-4; D gene uncertain. This CDR3 is 15 amino acids long. Trimming took off 1 base at V and 5 bases at J, with 11 bases between the two ends. Germline CDR1 LGHDT, CDR2 YNNKEL (reference sequence). The CDR3 loop is CASSQGAQRNEKLFF. In nucleotides, the CDR3 is TGTGCCAGCAGCCAAGGGGCTCAAAGAAATGAAAAACTGTTTTTT.

V usage is TRBV9 and J usage is TRBJ2-7, with D perhaps being TRBD1 or TRBD2 (5 bases each). This CDR3 region has 15 residues. Looked up from germline, CDR1 is SGDLS and CDR2 is YYNGEE. Deletions cut 3 bases from V and 2 bases from J, with 15 bases between. In DNA form, the CDR3 reads TGTGCCAGCAGCGCGGGGACGGCGCAGGCCTACGAGCAGTACTTC. This encodes CASSAGTAQAYEQYF.

V gene TRBV24-1 combines with J gene TRBJ2-3; 9 bases fit TRBD1. Germline values: CDR1 KGHDR, CDR2 SFDVKD. CDR3 length equals 13 residues. J was trimmed by 9 bases and V by 4 bases; bases with no gene match: 4. The CDR3 loop is CATSEPGQGTQYF. CDR3 coding DNA: TGTGCCACCAGTGAGCCGGGACAGGGAACGCAGTATTTT.